The 17 T cell receptor beta chains below come from one sample, sequenced in a study of shared clonotypes between healthy human individuals. Sequenced by immunoSEQ multiplex PCR; TCRdb stores in-frame clones only, minus some. The sample has around 2.1 million clones, approximately 94% seen once. Naive CD8 cells comprised CD45RO-negative, CCR7-positively selected cells, excluding terminally differentiated effector memory CD45RA+ cells. Material: naive CD8+ T cells from PBMCs. These receptors all come from a young man in good health. Some clones in this sample may be carry-over from other donors' samples.

CDR3 sequence reads: CSVVGHNPYEQYF. As DNA, the CDR3 is TGCAGCGTCGTGGGACATAACCCGTACGAGCAGTACTTC. The chain recombines TRBV29-1 with TRBJ2-7; maybe TRBD1 (6 bases). Trimming shortened V by 6 bases and J by 4 bases, and 16 bases separated the two germline ends. The CDR3 extends over 13 amino acids. In germline, CDR1 is SQVTM, CDR2 ANQGSEA.

The chain couples TRBV27 to TRBJ2-3, with 7 bases identical to TRBD2. CDR1 is MNHEY, CDR2 SMNVEV, per germline (reference sequence). The CDR3 spans 16 residues. V trimming: 4 bases; J trimming: 2 bases; junction bases outside the gene matches: 9. DNA of the CDR3: TGTGCCAGCAGTTATCGGGCTAGCGGATCCACAGATACGCAGTATTTT. This translates into CASSYRASGSTDTQYF.

CDR3 sequence: CASSTGGNYGYTF. The CDR3 DNA reads TGTGCCAGCAGTACGGGGGGCAACTATGGCTACACCTTC. The chain couples TRBV5-6 to TRBJ1-2, with D perhaps matching TRBD1 (6 bases). CDR1 and CDR2 from the germline V gene are SGHDT and YYEEEE. Trimming took 5 bases from V and 2 from J, leaving 10 bases between them. The CDR3 has 13 amino acids.

This rearrangement joins TRBV27 to TRBJ1-6, with D possibly matching TRBD1 (5 bases). CDR3 length: 15 amino acids. Between the trimmed V and J ends, which lost 2 bases and 6 bases, there was a span of 11 bases. Germline CDR1 is MNHEY and CDR2 is SMNVEV (reference sequence). In DNA form, the CDR3 reads TGTGCCAGCAGTTTAATGGGGACGGGTAATTCACCCCTCCACTTT. Protein product: CASSLMGTGNSPLHF.

The rearrangement uses TRBV29-1 and TRBJ1-5; D remains unclear. V was clipped by 2 bases and J by 2 bases, with 16 bases between them. Germline V gene lookup returns CDR1 SQVTM and CDR2 ANQGSEA. The CDR3 has 16 amino acids. The CDR3 DNA follows: TGCAGCGTTGAAAGGCGTGGGATCCTTGGCAATCAGCCCCAGCATTTT. Its protein is CSVERRGILGNQPQHF.

The chain links TRBV28 to TRBJ1-5; D is perhaps TRBD1 (6 bases). Germline V CDR1 and CDR2: MDHEN, SYDVKM. CDR3 length: 16 residues. Trimming cost V 6 bases and J 3 bases, with 18 bases left between them. The CDR3 sequence is CASRFLSPGDNQPQHF. In DNA, the CDR3 is TGTGCCAGCAGATTCCTCTCCCCAGGGGACAATCAGCCCCAGCATTTT. Looking up the rest from reference TRBV28 and TRBJ1-5 gives the full variable domain: DVKVTQSSRYLVKRTGEKVFLECVQDMDHENMFWYRQDPGLGLRLIYFSYDVKMKEKGDIPEGYSVSREKKERFSLILESASTNQTSMYLCASRFLSPGDNQPQHFGDGTRLSIL.

On this clone itself: This specimen includes other DNA sequences encoding the same CDR3. J is TRBJ2-3 and V is TRBV9, with D unresolved. This CDR3 region has 12 residues. Germline CDR1 is SGDLS and CDR2 is YYNGEE. Deletions cut 0 bases from V and 2 bases from J, with 1 base between. CDR3 loop: CASSVDTDTQYF. CDR3 sequence (DNA): TGTGCCAGCAGCGTAGACACAGATACGCAGTATTTT.

The chain links TRBV4-3 to TRBJ2-2; D uncertain. V lost 0 bases to trimming and J lost 0 bases, with 11 bases between them. Germline loops: CDR1 LGHNA, CDR2 YSLEER. The CDR3 is made up of 17 amino acids. The CDR3 loop reads CASSQETPRPNTGELFF. The CDR3, as DNA: TGCGCCAGCAGCCAAGAAACCCCCCGACCGAACACCGGGGAGCTGTTTTTT.

The chain combines TRBV6-1 with TRBJ2-7; TRBD1 might be the D (6 bases). The CDR3 has 13 amino acids. CDR1 is MNHNS and CDR2 is SASEGT in the germline V gene. V lost 7 bases, J lost 5 bases, and 15 bases lay in between. CDR3 in amino acids: CASIHRGLDEQYF. The CDR3 DNA reads as TGTGCCAGCATCCATAGGGGGTTGGACGAGCAGTACTTC.

This sequence joins TRBV27 and TRBJ2-1; tentative D call: TRBD2 (5 bases). Trimming took 5 bases from V and 1 from J, leaving 9 bases between them. The V gene's germline CDR1 is MNHEY and CDR2 SMNVEV (reference sequence). The length of the CDR3 is 14 residues. The CDR3 DNA is TGTGCCAGCAGTGAGAGGGAGTCCTACAATGAGCAGTTCTTC. It specifies CASSERESYNEQFF.

This clone was seen a single time. The rearrangement uses TRBV7-9 and TRBJ2-3; 11 bases align to TRBD2. Looked up from germline, CDR1 is SEHNR and CDR2 is FQNEAQ (reference sequence). The CDR3 totals 19 residues. V gave up 5 bases and J gave up 4 bases; unmatched junction bases: 17. CDR3 amino acids: CASSPTLLLAGDPPDTQYF. In nucleotides, the CDR3 is TGTGCCAGCAGCCCAACTCTCTTACTAGCGGGAGACCCCCCAGATACGCAGTATTTT.

This chain connects TRBV7-3 to TRBJ2-4, with D perhaps TRBD1 (6 bases). The CDR3 loop spans 16 amino acids. Germline-derived CDR1 and CDR2 are SGHTA and FQGTGA. V was pared by 2 bases and J by 2 bases, with 13 bases between. The DNA for the CDR3 is TGTGCCAGCAGCTTACTAGTAGGGGGTTCCAAAAACATTCAGTACTTC. This translates into CASSLLVGGSKNIQYF.

The chain joins TRBV27 to TRBJ2-7, with 8 bases identical to TRBD2. The V and J ends lost 5 bases and 5 bases, in that order; junction bases with no gene match: 8. Germline CDR1 MNHEY, CDR2 SMNVEV (reference sequence). The CDR3 sequence is 14 residues long. The CDR3 spells CASSISGIGDEQYF. The CDR3 coding sequence is TGTGCCAGCAGTATTAGCGGGATAGGCGACGAGCAGTACTTC.

CDR3 nucleotides: TGTGCCAGCAGCTCACACAGGGGGAGTGGCACAGATACGCAGTATTTT. Translating gives CASSSHRGSGTDTQYF. The genes are TRBV28 and TRBJ2-3, with 8 bases matching TRBD1. Germline-derived CDR1 and CDR2 are MDHEN and SYDVKM. This CDR3 spans 16 amino acids. V dropped 6 bases and J dropped 1; count of bases not matched to a gene: 9.

The V and J genes are TRBV7-9 and TRBJ2-7; possibly TRBD2 for D (5 bases). The germline V gene has CDR1 SEHNR and CDR2 FQNEAQ (reference sequence). Between the trimmed V and J ends, which lost 5 bases and 3 bases, there was a span of 11 bases. The CDR3 loop spans 13 amino acids. The CDR3 nucleotides read TGTGCCAGCAGCCCCGGACTGTTCTACGAGCAGTACTTC. Translation: CASSPGLFYEQYF.

This chain links TRBV21-1 with TRBJ2-7. TRBV21-1 is assigned pseudogene status. CDR3 length: 13 amino acids. The CDR3 spells CASSKKISYEQYF. DNA for the CDR3: TGTGCCAGCAGCAAAAAGATTTCCTACGAGCAGTACTTC.

As to this clone: The same CDR3 arises from other DNA sequences in this sample as well. This sequence joins TRBV4-1 and TRBJ2-5; TRBD2 matches at 9 bases. The CDR3 spans 16 residues. Looked up from germline, CDR1 is MGHRA and CDR2 is YSYEKL. The junction had 4 bases not matched to a gene; V was cut back by 1 base and J by 1 base. The CDR3 is CASSQGLAGTQETQYF. The CDR3 coding sequence is TGCGCCAGCAGCCAAGGGCTAGCGGGGACCCAAGAGACCCAGTACTTC.